Below, 22 T cell receptor beta chains from the same sample are listed, as sequenced in a study of CD8 T cells in ankylosing spondylitis. TCRdb fed the 5' RACE reads into MiXCR, producing one record per CDR3 protein. Among roughly 69,000 distinct CDR3 sequences listed, approximately 5.3% were seen once. Sequencing was performed on blood, either unsorted or a sorted T cell fraction (not recorded which). The receptor source for this set is a male donor with ankylosing spondylitis or in good health (not recorded which).

This clonotype came up many times. The rearrangement links TRBV20-1 to TRBJ2-1; TRBD2 agrees at 11 bases. CDR1 is DFQATT, CDR2 SNEGSKA, per germline (reference sequence). The CDR3 sequence is 17 residues long. V was pared by 3 bases and J by 3 bases, with 10 bases of the junction left unmatched. CDR3 sequence: CSASSALLAGVYNEQFF. In nucleotides, the CDR3 is TGCAGTGCTAGCTCAGCTCTACTAGCGGGGGTCTACAATGAGCAGTTCTTC.

This clonotype came up a few times. This rearrangement joins TRBV10-3 to TRBJ2-5; D is possibly TRBD2 (6 bases). Germline assignment: CDR1 ENHRY and CDR2 SYGVKD. This CDR3 has 12 residues. The V end was cut by 10 bases, the J end by 4 bases, with 13 bases between. The CDR3 DNA reads as TGTGCCACCGGCGGGGTTCGAGAGACCCAGTACTTC. Its translation: CATGGVRETQYF.

The gene calls are TRBV28 and TRBJ2-3; D is undetermined. Germline CDR1 MDHEN, CDR2 SYDVKM. Trimming pared 5 bases from V and 0 bases from J, leaving 6 bases between. The CDR3 contains 13 residues. The DNA for the CDR3 is TGTGCCAGCAGTACTCCCAGCACAGATACGCAGTATTTT. This translates into CASSTPSTDTQYF.

This clonotype was seen ten or more times. The chain combines TRBV18 with TRBJ1-1, with D hard to call. V was pared by 4 bases and J by 1 base, with 13 bases between. CDR3 size: 15 residues. Germline CDR1 reads KGHSH; CDR2 reads LQKENI. This CDR3 reads CASSLRFVGNTEAFF. CDR3 DNA: TGTGCCAGCTCACTCCGTTTCGTGGGGAACACTGAAGCTTTCTTT. Full variable domain (rest looked up from reference TRBV18 and TRBJ1-1): NAGVMQNPRHLVRRRGQEARLRCSPMKGHSHVYWYRQLPEEGLKFMVYLQKENIIDESGMPKERFSAEFPKEGPSILRIQQVVRGDSAAYFCASSLRFVGNTEAFFGQGTRLTVV.

This clonotype was recorded at least ten times. The rearrangement joins TRBV2 to TRBJ2-5; 7 bases fit TRBD2. From germline, CDR1 is SNHLY and CDR2 FYNNEI. V shed 5 bases, J shed 1 base, and the junction held 10 bases outside the gene matches. The CDR3 totals 16 residues. CDR3 coding DNA: TGTGCCAGCAGTTACCCACTGGCGGGGGTCCAAGAGACCCAGTACTTC. Amino acid sequence: CASSYPLAGVQETQYF. Looking up the rest from reference TRBV2 and TRBJ2-5 gives the full variable domain: EPEVTQTPSHQVTQMGQEVILRCVPISNHLYFYWYRQILGQKVEFLVSFYNNEISEKSEIFDDQFSVERPDGSNFTLKIRSTKLEDSAMYFCASSYPLAGVQETQYFGPGTRLLVL.

There are a few counts of this clonotype. An end of the junction differs from the germline gene, which may be a read error. This chain uses TRBV7-6 with TRBJ2-2, with TRBD1 matching over 10 bases. Germline values: CDR1 SGHVS, CDR2 FNYEAQ. This CDR3 has 18 residues. The CDR3 DNA sequence: TGTGTCAGCAGCTTACAACCCGGGACAGGGGACTCCACCGGGGAGCTGTTTTTT. Protein sequence: CVSSLQPGTGDSTGELFF.

This clonotype was seen repeatedly, ten times or more. V is TRBV4-1 and J is TRBJ2-2; 9 bases agree with TRBD1. Trimming at V came to 7 bases and at J to 6 bases, leaving 6 bases not matched to a gene. Germline V lookup: CDR1 MGHRA, CDR2 YSYEKL. This CDR3 is built from 14 residues. The CDR3 nucleotides are TGCGCCAGCACCCCTGGGGACAGGGCCGGGGAGCTGTTTTTT. It is translated as CASTPGDRAGELFF.

This clonotype was seen at least ten times. V gene TRBV28 combines with J gene TRBJ1-5, with 7 bases lining up with TRBD1. J lost 4 bases, V lost 6 bases, and 6 bases had no gene match. CDR1 and CDR2 (germline): MDHEN, SYDVKM. The CDR3 is 14 amino acids. DNA of the CDR3: TGTGCCAGCAGGCCCGGGACAGAGAATCAGCCCCAGCATTTT. This encodes CASRPGTENQPQHF. The full variable domain, with the rest looked up from reference TRBV28 and TRBJ1-5, is DVKVTQSSRYLVKRTGEKVFLECVQDMDHENMFWYRQDPGLGLRLIYFSYDVKMKEKGDIPEGYSVSREKKERFSLILESASTNQTSMYLCASRPGTENQPQHFGDGTRLSIL.

This clonotype was detected ten times or more. V and J are TRBV14 and TRBJ1-2, with unresolved D. The V and J ends lost 0 bases and 7 bases respectively, with 9 bases between them. The CDR3 is 13 residues long. CDR1 is SGHDN and CDR2 is FVKESK in the germline V gene. In DNA, the CDR3 is TGTGCCAGCAGCCAAGACGGAACGCGTGGCTACACCTTC. Translated: CASSQDGTRGYTF.

This clonotype was counted at least ten times. V and J are TRBV28 and TRBJ2-7; the D gene is possibly TRBD1 (5 bases). This CDR3 has 14 residues. Germline V gene lookup returns CDR1 MDHEN and CDR2 SYDVKM. V lost 7 bases to trimming and J lost 1 base, with 14 bases between them. CDR3 in amino acids: CASNPTQGSYEQYF. The DNA of the CDR3 is TGTGCCAGCAACCCTACTCAGGGATCCTACGAGCAGTACTTC.

This clonotype was recorded many times. The genes are TRBV20-1 and TRBJ1-5, with TRBD1 identical over 12 bases. Losses at the gene ends were 6 bases for V and 5 bases for J; bases not matched to a gene: 8. Germline CDR1 and CDR2: DFQATT and SNEGSKA (reference sequence). The CDR3 contains 15 residues. CDR3 coding DNA: TGCAGTGCGCAACCGGGACAGGGGGCCGATCAGCCCCAGCATTTT. It specifies CSAQPGQGADQPQHF.

This clonotype was found many times. The chain has TRBV10-3 and TRBJ1-5; 10 bases agree with TRBD1. Germline assignment: CDR1 ENHRY and CDR2 SYGVKD. The CDR3 covers 17 residues. V lost 1 base and J lost 7; bases outside the gene matches: 10. The CDR3: CAISEFSGTGVNQPQHF. The CDR3 nucleotides are TGTGCCATCAGTGAGTTCTCCGGGACAGGGGTTAACCAGCCCCAGCATTTT.

The sample holds many counts of this clonotype. The genes are TRBV24-1 and TRBJ2-2, with TRBD1 identical over 8 bases. The ends lost 1 base at V and 7 bases at J; junction bases unmatched: 10. The CDR3 loop spans 17 amino acids. Germline V gene data show CDR1 as KGHDR and CDR2 as SFDVKD. This chain's CDR3 is CATSDFGQGARYGELFF. The CDR3 DNA follows: TGTGCCACCAGTGATTTCGGGCAGGGGGCGCGGTACGGGGAGCTGTTTTTT.

This clonotype has ten or more counts. The V and J genes are TRBV9 and TRBJ1-2; D is undetermined. The CDR3 is 14 amino acids. The germline CDR1 and CDR2 sequences are SGDLS and YYNGEE. Trimming removed 4 bases from V and 2 bases from J, with 12 bases in between. CDR3 loop: CASSPQLANYGYTF. The DNA for the CDR3 is TGTGCCAGCAGCCCCCAATTAGCCAACTATGGCTACACCTTC. Full variable domain (remainder filled in from reference TRBV9 and TRBJ1-2): DSGVTQTPKHLITATGQRVTLRCSPRSGDLSVYWYQQSLDQGLQFLIQYYNGEERAKGNILERFSAQQFPDLHSELNLSSLELGDSALYFCASSPQLANYGYTFGSGTRLTVV.

In its sample, this clonotype was seen many times. The chain combines TRBV9 with TRBJ1-1, with D unresolved. Germline assignment: CDR1 SGDLS and CDR2 YYNGEE. Trimming pared 0 bases from V and 1 base from J, leaving 4 bases between. CDR3 size: 13 residues. CDR3 sequence (DNA): TGTGCCAGCAGCGTAGGGTCGAACACTGAAGCTTTCTTT. Translating it yields CASSVGSNTEAFF.

The sample holds many counts of this clonotype. The chain employs TRBV19 and TRBJ2-1; a possible D gene is TRBD1 (5 bases). V was shortened by 9 bases and J by 4 bases, with 16 bases between the two germline ends. Looked up from germline, CDR1 is LNHDA and CDR2 is SQIVND (reference sequence). The CDR3 runs 14 residues. The DNA for the CDR3 is TGTGCCAGCCAAGGGCAGGGCCTATACAATGAGCAGTTCTTC. It encodes CASQGQGLYNEQFF.

This chain connects TRBV12-3 or TRBV12-4 to TRBJ2-2; 7 positions agree with TRBD2. The CDR3 sequence is 13 residues long. Germline trimming cut 7 bases from V and 5 bases from J; bases unmatched to any gene: 4. The CDR3 region is CASTGGVTGELFF. For the CDR3, the DNA is TGTGCCAGCACTGGGGGGGTTACCGGGGAGCTGTTTTTT.

The sample holds many counts of this clonotype. This chain joins TRBV12-3 or TRBV12-4 and TRBJ1-3, with D possibly matching TRBD1 (5 bases). This CDR3 has 17 residues. With 5 bases removed from V and 0 bases from J, the gap between germline ends came to 17 bases. The CDR3 sequence: CASSISGTPSSGNTIYF. The CDR3 nucleotides read TGTGCCAGCAGTATCTCCGGGACCCCTAGCTCTGGAAACACCATATATTTT.

In its sample, this clonotype was seen many times. The rearrangement uses TRBV2 and TRBJ2-2, with D possibly TRBD1 on 5 matching bases. The CDR3 sequence is 16 residues long. Trimming took 4 bases from V and 5 from J, leaving 17 bases between them. CDR1 and CDR2 from the germline V gene are SNHLY and FYNNEI. The CDR3 region is CASSGAGMGKTGELFF. As DNA, the CDR3 is TGTGCCAGCAGTGGAGCAGGGATGGGAAAGACCGGGGAGCTGTTTTTT.

This clonotype was observed at least ten times. The chain has TRBV20-1 and TRBJ1-1, with D possibly matching TRBD1 (5 bases). In germline, CDR1 is DFQATT, CDR2 SNEGSKA (reference sequence). The CDR3 contains 16 residues. Trimming shortened V by 4 bases and J by 0 bases, and 18 bases separated the two germline ends. The CDR3 reads CSAISSSGGVNTEAFF. The CDR3 coding sequence is TGCAGTGCTATCAGTTCCTCGGGGGGGGTGAACACTGAAGCTTTCTTT.

This clonotype was counted at least ten times. This sequence joins TRBV20-1 and TRBJ2-6; D not certain. The germline V gene encodes CDR1 DFQATT and CDR2 SNEGSKA (reference sequence). The V and J ends lost 0 bases and 1 base respectively, with 7 bases between them. The CDR3 runs to 15 residues. As DNA, the CDR3 is TGCAGTGCTAGAGATGTAGAATCTGGGGCCAACGTCCTGACTTTC. Its protein is CSARDVESGANVLTF.

This clonotype has a count of ten or more. The CDR3 bases are TGCAGTGCAGCAAAGGGGGGGGCCTACGAGCAGTACTTC. As protein: CSAAKGGAYEQYF. This rearrangement joins TRBV20-1 to TRBJ2-7; D is perhaps TRBD2 (7 bases). Germline lookup yields CDR1 DFQATT and CDR2 SNEGSKA (reference sequence). The CDR3 spans 13 residues. Trimming removed 6 bases at V and 2 bases at J, with 14 bases between.